The sequence of this TCR beta chain was determined in a study of cytomegalovirus exposure and HLA in healthy donors. Study conclusions and caveats: CMV antigen specificity was confirmed in vitro for a few CMV-associated chains.

13 Jbeta primers and 60 Vbeta primers were used for the PCR. Assay used: immunoSEQ multiplex PCR; TCRdb lists only in-frame clones, some missing. The data hold about 110,000 clones, with 65% to 75% observed a single time. This CDR3 region has 13 residues. Germline V gene sequence: CDR1 SGHRS, CDR2 YFSETQ. The V and J ends lost 4 bases and 6 bases respectively, with 14 bases between them. Remarks on this clone: As yet, its antigen is unknown.

The V gene is TRBV5-1, the J gene TRBJ2-7, with D perhaps matching TRBD1 (6 bases). This receptor was taken from a man aged 25 to 40 in good health and CMV-seropositive. Sequencing was carried out using PBMCs. The CDR3 spells CASSDIQGREQYF. As DNA, the CDR3 is TGCGCCAGCAGCGACATACAGGGCCGCGAGCAGTACTTC.